The next 2 T cell receptor beta chains were all read from a single sample in a study of cytomegalovirus exposure and HLA in healthy donors. TCRdb keeps only in-frame clones here, not all; method: immunoSEQ multiplex PCR. Of about 98,000 clones listed, less than 90% are singletons. Material: PBMCs. These receptors were taken from a man between 18 and 29 years old in good health and CMV-seropositive.

The V gene is TRBV7-6, the J gene TRBJ2-7, with TRBD2 matching 12 bases. The germline gives CDR1 SGHVS, CDR2 FNYEAQ. This CDR3 comprises 17 residues. The V gene end was trimmed by 3 bases and the J gene end by 0 bases; junction bases not matched to a gene: 6. The CDR3 DNA is TGTGCCAGCAGCTTCGGGACTAGCGGGTCAAGCTCCTACGAGCAGTACTTC. It codes for CASSFGTSGSSSYEQYF.

The J gene is TRBJ1-5, the V gene TRBV4-2; 9 bases are shared with TRBD1. With V trimmed by 4 bases and J by 4 bases, 2 bases remained unmatched. This CDR3 is built from 14 residues. Germline V gene lookup returns CDR1 LGHNA and CDR2 YNFKEQ. The CDR3, as DNA: TGTGCCAGCAGCCCCGGGACAGGGAATCAGCCCCAGCATTTT. The encoded protein is CASSPGTGNQPQHF.